This T cell receptor beta chain was recovered during a study of T cells in Graves' hyperthyroidism and ophthalmopathy. General observations from the study: The model's output predicted ophthalmopathy at a median of roughly seven months prior to onset. Stable hyperthyroidism was told apart from ophthalmopathy by a model built on 13 V-J features.

Amplified TCR beta CDR3 regions derived from RNA transcripts. HTBI primers were employed in a first-round RT-PCR of the TCR CDR3. TCRdb redid the calling of the multiplex PCR reads with MiXCR, one entry per CDR3 protein. The sample has a few hundred thousand distinct CDR3 sequences; roughly a fifth are singletons. CDR1 SGDLS and CDR2 YYNGEE come from the germline V gene. V was shortened by 1 base and J by 1 base, with 11 bases between the two germline ends. This CDR3 is 15 amino acids long. Details on this clonotype: Its antigen is not identified.

Diagnosis relied on clinical symptoms, serum thyroxine and TRAb, thyroid ultrasound and orbital computed tomography. The chain employs TRBV9 and TRBJ1-1; D may be TRBD1 (5 bases). The receptor was derived from a woman in her 50s with Graves' hyperthyroidism. The specimen was blood. The CDR3 spells CASSVLGGGNTEAFF. The DNA for the CDR3 is TGTGCCAGCAGCGTATTGGGGGGGGGGAACACTGAAGCTTTCTTT. Supplemented by reference TRBV9 and TRBJ1-1, the full variable domain reads DSGVTQTPKHLITATGQRVTLRCSPRSGDLSVYWYQQSLDQGLQFLIQYYNGEERAKGNILERFSAQQFPDLHSELNLSSLELGDSALYFCASSVLGGGNTEAFFGQGTRLTVV.